These 15 T cell receptor beta chains share one sample of origin, sequenced in a study of blood T cell repertoires in COVID-19. Clones were read by immunoSEQ multiplex PCR, and TCRdb kept only the in-frame ones, dropping some. The sample shows roughly 140,000 clones, approximately 78% of them seen only once. The specimen sequenced was peripheral blood. All receptors derive from an elderly woman with acute or convalescent COVID-19.

The gene calls are TRBV24-1 and TRBJ2-2; 7 bases are a match to TRBD1. The CDR3 has 17 residues. From germline, CDR1 is KGHDR and CDR2 SFDVKD. With V trimmed by 3 bases and J by 0 bases, 6 bases remained unmatched. The CDR3 nucleotides are TGTGCCACCAGTGATCCCAAAGGGGGCCCGAACACCGGGGAGCTGTTTTTT. Translated, it gives CATSDPKGGPNTGELFF.

The rearrangement joins TRBV10-3 to TRBJ2-1, with 9 bases matching TRBD2. Trimming cost V 7 bases and J 9 bases; bases outside gene matches: 7. There are 13 residues in the CDR3. The V gene's germline CDR1 is ENHRY and CDR2 SYGVKD. This CDR3 reads CAIMGPSGAEQFF. The CDR3 DNA follows: TGTGCCATCATGGGGCCTAGCGGGGCTGAGCAGTTCTTC.

Only a few counts were recorded for this clone. The rearrangement links TRBV27 to TRBJ1-4; 8 bases line up with TRBD1. The junction had 4 bases not matched to a gene; V was cut back by 5 bases and J by 8 bases. Looked up from germline, CDR1 is MNHEY and CDR2 is SMNVEV (reference sequence). The CDR3 covers 13 residues. CDR3 amino acids: CASSGQGREKLFF. CDR3 in DNA: TGTGCCAGCAGTGGACAGGGTCGGGAAAAACTGTTTTTT.

CDR3 in amino acids: CALSGGAGLKQYF. For the CDR3, the DNA is TGTGCCCTAAGCGGGGGGGCCGGATTGAAGCAGTACTTC. The chain carries TRBV30 and TRBJ2-7; 10 nucleotides align to TRBD2. This CDR3 has 13 amino acids. V lost 8 bases and J lost 8; bases outside the gene matches: 12. The germline V gene has CDR1 GTSNPN and CDR2 SVGIG (reference sequence).

This clone was counted only a few times. The chain joins TRBV19 to TRBJ2-2; 8 bases line up with TRBD1. Germline loops: CDR1 LNHDA, CDR2 SQIVND (reference sequence). There are 15 residues in the CDR3. Trimming at V came to 7 bases and at J to 1 base, leaving 5 bases not matched to a gene. The CDR3 is CASTPGQVNTGELFF. CDR3 DNA: TGTGCCAGTACACCGGGACAGGTGAACACCGGGGAGCTGTTTTTT.

This chain uses TRBV9 with TRBJ2-3, with 7 bases matching TRBD1. Trimming took 0 bases from V and 6 from J; bases not matched to a gene: 7. Per the germline V gene, CDR1 is SGDLS and CDR2 is YYNGEE. The CDR3 runs to 15 residues. The CDR3 DNA reads as TGTGCCAGCAGCGTAGAGTTAGGGGGCCCCGATACGCAGTATTTT. It translates to CASSVELGGPDTQYF. Combining the CDR3 with reference TRBV9 and TRBJ2-3 gives the whole variable domain DSGVTQTPKHLITATGQRVTLRCSPRSGDLSVYWYQQSLDQGLQFLIQYYNGEERAKGNILERFSAQQFPDLHSELNLSSLELGDSALYFCASSVELGGPDTQYFGPGTRLTVL.

This chain links TRBV2 with TRBJ2-7; TRBD2 matches 10 bases. The CDR3 has 19 residues. Trimming took 5 bases from V and 3 from J; bases not matched to a gene: 19. Germline values: CDR1 SNHLY, CDR2 FYNNEI. In DNA form, the CDR3 reads TGTGCCAGCAGTTCTCATTGGACTAGCGGAAAGGAAAAAAGCTACGAGCAGTACTTC. This translates into CASSSHWTSGKEKSYEQYF.

The V and J genes are TRBV5-1 and TRBJ1-4, with D uncertain. The germline V and J ends were trimmed by 0 bases and 6 bases, with 15 bases remaining between them. Germline CDR1 and CDR2: SGHRS and YFSETQ. This CDR3 comprises 16 residues. CDR3 DNA sequence: TGCGCCAGCAGCTTGGCCGGGTCTCCGCCGGATGAAAAACTGTTTTTT. The encoded protein is CASSLAGSPPDEKLFF.

This clone was detected once. The chain couples TRBV2 to TRBJ2-1; D is possibly TRBD1 (6 bases). Deletions cut 5 bases from V and 10 bases from J, with 18 bases between. Germline CDR1 SNHLY, CDR2 FYNNEI. The CDR3 extends over 14 amino acids. DNA for the CDR3: TGTGCCAGCAGTCACTCGGTAGGGGGTCGAGAGCAGTTCTTC. This codes for CASSHSVGGREQFF.

J is TRBJ2-1 and V is TRBV12-3 or TRBV12-4; perhaps TRBD2 as D (6 bases). V gave up 2 bases and J gave up 13 bases, with 9 bases separating them. CDR3 length equals 11 residues. CDR3 nucleotides: TGTGCCAGCAGTTTAATGGGACTCCAGTTCTTC. Protein: CASSLMGLQFF.

The chain links TRBV28 to TRBJ1-1; D remains ambiguous. The V gene's germline CDR1 is MDHEN and CDR2 SYDVKM. Trimming removed 6 bases from V and 3 bases from J, with 8 bases in between. This CDR3 comprises 12 residues. For the CDR3, the DNA is TGTGCCAGCAGACAGTTGGACACTGAAGCTTTCTTT. Its translation: CASRQLDTEAFF.

The chain couples TRBV6-1 to TRBJ2-7, with 9 bases fitting TRBD2. The CDR3 has 18 residues. Per the germline V gene, CDR1 is MNHNS and CDR2 is SASEGT. The trim removed 2 bases at V and 0 bases at J, leaving 11 bases unmatched. The CDR3 DNA follows: TGTGCCAGCAGTGAAAACCAGATAGTAGCGGGGGCCTCCTACGAGCAGTACTTC. Encoded protein: CASSENQIVAGASYEQYF.

The chain couples TRBV6-1 to TRBJ1-4; TRBD1 aligns across 7 bases. The CDR3 totals 15 residues. CDR1 MNHNS and CDR2 SASEGT come from the germline V gene. J gave up 2 bases and V 3 bases, and 3 bases lay outside the gene matches. CDR3 sequence: CASSDSTGTNEKLFF. CDR3 nucleotide sequence: TGTGCCAGCAGTGATTCGACAGGGACTAATGAAAAACTGTTTTTT.

This clone was detected once. V usage is TRBV12-5 and J usage is TRBJ1-2; a possible D gene is TRBD1 (5 bases). This CDR3 contains 16 residues. The V end was cut by 1 base, the J end by 5 bases, with 17 bases between. In germline, CDR1 is LGHNT, CDR2 FRNRAP. CDR3 sequence (DNA): TGTGCTAGTGGTTTGGCCTTCCAAGACAGAGTTTATGGCTACACCTTC. Its protein product is CASGLAFQDRVYGYTF.

The chain joins TRBV7-2 to TRBJ1-4; D call uncertain. Germline values: CDR1 SGHTA, CDR2 FQGNSA. Trimming took off 1 base at V and 12 bases at J, with 15 bases between the two ends. The CDR3 runs 14 residues. The CDR3 sequence: CASSLGFMLGQLFF. The CDR3 DNA sequence: TGTGCCAGCAGCTTAGGGTTCATGCTTGGGCAACTGTTTTTT.